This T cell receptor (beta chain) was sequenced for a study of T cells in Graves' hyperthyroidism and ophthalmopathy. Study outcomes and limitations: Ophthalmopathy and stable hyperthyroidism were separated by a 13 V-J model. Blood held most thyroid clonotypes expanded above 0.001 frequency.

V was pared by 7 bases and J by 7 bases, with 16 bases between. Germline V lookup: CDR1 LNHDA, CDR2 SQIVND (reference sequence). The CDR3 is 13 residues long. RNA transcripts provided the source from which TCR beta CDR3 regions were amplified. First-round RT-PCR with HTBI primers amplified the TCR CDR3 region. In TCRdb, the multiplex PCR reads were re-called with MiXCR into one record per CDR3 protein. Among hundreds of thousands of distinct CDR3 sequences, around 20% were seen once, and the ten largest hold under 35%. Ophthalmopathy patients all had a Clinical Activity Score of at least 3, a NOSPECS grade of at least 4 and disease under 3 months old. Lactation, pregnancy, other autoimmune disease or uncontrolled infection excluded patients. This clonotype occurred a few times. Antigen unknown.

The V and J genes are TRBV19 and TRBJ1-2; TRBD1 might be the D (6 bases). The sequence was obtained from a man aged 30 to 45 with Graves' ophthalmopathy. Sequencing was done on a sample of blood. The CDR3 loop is CASKQQGRGGYTF. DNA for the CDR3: TGTGCCAGTAAACAGCAGGGGCGAGGTGGCTACACCTTC.